One and the same sample provided the 9 T cell receptor beta chains below, sequenced in a study of control samples from healthy donors and cancer patients. TCRdb's copy holds only in-frame clones and misses some; the assay was immunoSEQ multiplex PCR. The table has 150,000 to 200,000 clones, roughly 90% seen once; the top ten hold 1.4%. Material for sequencing was blood. The receptors originated from a woman aged 50 to 65 in good health.

The chain uses TRBV24-1 and TRBJ2-3, with D possibly matching TRBD2 (5 bases). The CDR3 length is 15 residues. V lost 9 bases and J 1 base, leaving 16 bases between the germline ends. Per germline, CDR1 KGHDR and CDR2 SFDVKD. Here the CDR3 reads CATSRPEGGTDTQYF. The CDR3 region has the DNA TGTGCCACCTCGAGGCCAGAGGGTGGCACAGATACGCAGTATTTT.

The chain couples TRBV7-3 to TRBJ2-5; 7 bases map to TRBD2. Germline CDR1 reads SGHTA; CDR2 reads FQGTGA. Unmatched junction bases numbered 2, after V lost 4 bases and J lost 3 bases. The CDR3 has 13 residues. The CDR3 DNA reads as TGTGCCAGCAGCTCAAGCGGGAAAGAGACCCAGTACTTC. Protein sequence: CASSSSGKETQYF.

This clone has more than one count but fewer than ten. Other DNA sequences within the sample encode an identical CDR3. This chain links TRBV7-3 with TRBJ1-6; D remains unclear. V was trimmed by 3 bases and J by 5 bases, leaving 2 bases between them. Germline lookup yields CDR1 SGHTA and CDR2 FQGTGA. This CDR3 is built from 12 residues. The CDR3 protein is CASSFNNSPLHF. The CDR3 DNA reads TGTGCCAGCAGCTTTAATAATTCACCCCTCCACTTT.

The chain joins TRBV2 to TRBJ2-7; perhaps TRBD1 as D (5 bases). V was trimmed by 5 bases and J by 0 bases, leaving 11 bases between them. This CDR3 contains 14 residues. The germline V gene has CDR1 SNHLY and CDR2 FYNNEI. The CDR3 protein is CASSQDSYSYEQYF. In DNA form, the CDR3 reads TGTGCCAGCAGTCAAGACAGCTACTCCTACGAGCAGTACTTC.

This chain links TRBV7-9 with TRBJ1-2; 7 bases map to TRBD1. Unmatched junction bases numbered 6, after V lost 1 base and J lost 4 bases. This CDR3 has 15 amino acids. Per the germline V gene, CDR1 is SEHNR and CDR2 is FQNEAQ (reference sequence). CDR3 nucleotide sequence: TGTGCCAGCAGCTTAGGGGACAGCGACGCCTATGGCTACACCTTC. Amino acid sequence: CASSLGDSDAYGYTF.

The gene calls are TRBV6-5 and TRBJ2-5, with TRBD2 matching over 9 bases. The germline gives CDR1 MNHEY, CDR2 SVGAGI. V lost 2 bases, J lost 3 bases, and 4 bases stayed unmatched. This CDR3 is 15 amino acids long. Written as DNA, the CDR3 is TGTGCCAGCAGTTACCGGCGGGGGGGTAAAGAGACCCAGTACTTC. Its translation: CASSYRRGGKETQYF.

The J gene is TRBJ1-4, the V gene TRBV10-2; possibly TRBD1 for D (6 bases). CDR1 and CDR2 from the germline V gene are WSHSY and SAAADI. V was cut by 0 bases and J by 3 bases, with 11 bases left in between. There are 16 residues in the CDR3. For the CDR3, the DNA is TGCGCCAGCAGTGAGTCTTTGGGGGCGGCTAATGAAAAACTGTTTTTT. Protein product: CASSESLGAANEKLFF.

The chain carries TRBV28 and TRBJ1-2; D gene unclear. There are 13 residues in the CDR3. CDR1 and CDR2 from the germline V gene are MDHEN and SYDVKM. V lost 6 bases and J 3 bases, leaving 11 bases between the germline ends. The chain's CDR3 is CASSPSWDYGYTF. CDR3 DNA: TGTGCCAGCAGCCCAAGTTGGGACTATGGCTACACCTTC.

This sequence joins TRBV30 and TRBJ1-1; the match to TRBD1 covers 9 bases. V shed 2 bases and J 5 bases; nucleotides not matched to a gene: 3. CDR1 and CDR2 (germline): GTSNPN, SVGIG (reference sequence). The CDR3 runs 13 residues. CDR3 in DNA: TGTGCCTGGAGTATCGGGACAGGGACTGAAGCTTTCTTT. Translating it yields CAWSIGTGTEAFF.